These 9 T cell receptor beta chains originate from one sample sequenced in a study of CD8 T cells in Susac syndrome. The authors reverse transcribed roughly 0.5 to 1 ug RNA with random hexamers. TCRdb reprocessed the immunoSEQ multiplex PCR reads via MiXCR and lists one record per CDR3 protein. This table holds roughly 70,000 distinct CDR3 sequences, over 95% found once. Sequencing used CD4+ T cells from PBMCs. Source of these receptors: a human donor with multiple sclerosis.

The V and J genes are TRBV6-5 and TRBJ2-5; D not certain. Per the germline V gene, CDR1 is MNHEY and CDR2 is SVGAGI. The length of the CDR3 is 13 residues. V lost 0 bases and J 4 bases, leaving 6 bases between the germline ends. The CDR3 DNA sequence: TGTGCCAGCAGTTACTCGAGGAGAGAGACCCAGTACTTC. Translated: CASSYSRRETQYF.

This clonotype was recorded only once. V and J are TRBV20-1 and TRBJ2-1; TRBD2 matches 12 bases. Trimming took 4 bases from V and 4 from J; bases not matched to a gene: 11. This CDR3 has 17 residues. Per the germline V gene, CDR1 is DFQATT and CDR2 is SNEGSKA (reference sequence). The CDR3 nucleotides read TGCAGTGCTAACCCCCTAGCGGGGGGGCCAGAGTACAATGAGCAGTTCTTC. Translation gives CSANPLAGGPEYNEQFF.

The chain carries TRBV19 and TRBJ1-6; D may be TRBD1 (6 bases). The CDR3 contains 15 residues. The germline V and J ends were trimmed by 7 bases and 0 bases, with 10 bases remaining between them. Germline CDR1 reads LNHDA; CDR2 reads SQIVND (reference sequence). The CDR3 region is CASTEQGSYNSPLHF. DNA of the CDR3: TGTGCCAGTACTGAACAGGGCTCCTATAATTCACCCCTCCACTTT.

The V call is TRBV30, the J call TRBJ2-5; TRBD1 might be the D (6 bases). Germline-derived CDR1 and CDR2 are GTSNPN and SVGIG (reference sequence). The CDR3 is made up of 13 amino acids. Trimming stripped 5 bases from V and 0 bases from J, with 10 bases between. CDR3 loop: CAWEWGHQETQYF. The CDR3 bases are TGTGCCTGGGAATGGGGGCACCAAGAGACCCAGTACTTC.

The chain carries TRBV19 and TRBJ1-5; no definite D call. Germline values: CDR1 LNHDA, CDR2 SQIVND (reference sequence). The CDR3 contains 14 residues. V was pared by 7 bases and J by 0 bases, with 10 bases between. The CDR3 region is CASMGGNSNQPQHF. CDR3 nucleotides: TGTGCCAGTATGGGCGGAAATAGCAATCAGCCCCAGCATTTT.

The chain joins TRBV5-1 to TRBJ2-5; 7 bases match TRBD2. The CDR3 runs to 15 residues. The germline gives CDR1 SGHRS, CDR2 YFSETQ. V shed 4 bases, J shed 5 bases, and the junction held 11 bases outside the gene matches. Here the CDR3 DNA reads TGCGCCAGCAGCGATGGACTAGGAAACAGGGAGACCCAGTACTTC. Translated: CASSDGLGNRETQYF.

The J gene is TRBJ2-5, the V gene TRBV10-3, with TRBD2 matching 9 bases. This CDR3 has 15 amino acids. Looked up from germline, CDR1 is ENHRY and CDR2 is SYGVKD. V shed 2 bases and J 5 bases; nucleotides not matched to a gene: 6. CDR3 amino acids: CAISETGLATETQYF. The CDR3 DNA reads as TGTGCCATCAGTGAGACGGGACTAGCAACCGAGACCCAGTACTTC.

J is TRBJ2-5 and V is TRBV11-2, with TRBD1 matching over 11 bases. Germline-derived CDR1 and CDR2 are SGHAT and FQNNGV. The CDR3 totals 15 residues. The V gene end was trimmed by 5 bases and the J gene end by 3 bases; junction bases not matched to a gene: 5. The CDR3 reads CASSRLGQGEETQYF. The CDR3 DNA reads TGTGCCAGCAGCCGACTGGGACAGGGGGAAGAGACCCAGTACTTC.

CDR3 sequence (DNA): TGTGCCAGCAGACAAGGGCTCTCTGGGGCCAACGTCCTGACTTTC. Protein: CASRQGLSGANVLTF. The V gene is TRBV12-3 or TRBV12-4, the J gene TRBJ2-6; no clear D. Between the trimmed V and J ends, which lost 6 bases and 0 bases, there was a span of 9 bases. This CDR3 spans 15 amino acids.